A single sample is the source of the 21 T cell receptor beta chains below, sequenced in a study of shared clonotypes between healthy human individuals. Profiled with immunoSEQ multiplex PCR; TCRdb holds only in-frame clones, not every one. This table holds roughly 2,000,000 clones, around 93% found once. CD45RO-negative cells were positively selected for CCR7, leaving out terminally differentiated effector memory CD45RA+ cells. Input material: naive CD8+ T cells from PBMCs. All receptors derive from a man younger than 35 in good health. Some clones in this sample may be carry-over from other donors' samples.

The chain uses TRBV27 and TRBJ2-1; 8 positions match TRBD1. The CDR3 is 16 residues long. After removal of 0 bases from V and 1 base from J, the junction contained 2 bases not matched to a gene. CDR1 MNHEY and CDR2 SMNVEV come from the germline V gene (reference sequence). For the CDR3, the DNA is TGTGCCAGCAGTTTATCGACAGGGGAATCCTACAATGAGCAGTTCTTC. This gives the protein CASSLSTGESYNEQFF.

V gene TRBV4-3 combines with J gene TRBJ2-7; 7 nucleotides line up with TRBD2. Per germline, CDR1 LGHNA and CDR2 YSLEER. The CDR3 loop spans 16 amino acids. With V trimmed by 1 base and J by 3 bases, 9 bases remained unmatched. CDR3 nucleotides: TGCGCCAGCAGCCAAGGGTTCCTCAGCGGGAACTACGAGCAGTACTTC. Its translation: CASSQGFLSGNYEQYF.

For the CDR3, the DNA is TGCGCCAGCAGGCCACAGGGGAACACTGAAGCTTTCTTT. Translating gives CASRPQGNTEAFF. V gene TRBV5-1 combines with J gene TRBJ1-1; tentative D call: TRBD1 (6 bases). The CDR3 is 13 residues long. The germline gives CDR1 SGHRS, CDR2 YFSETQ. The V end was cut by 5 bases, the J end by 1 base, with 9 bases between.

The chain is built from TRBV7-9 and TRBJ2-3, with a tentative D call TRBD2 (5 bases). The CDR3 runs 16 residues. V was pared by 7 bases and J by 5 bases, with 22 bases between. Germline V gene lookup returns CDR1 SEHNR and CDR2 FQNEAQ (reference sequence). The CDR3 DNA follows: TGTGCCAGCACCCCAAGGGTAGCGACAAAGCAAGATACGCAGTATTTT. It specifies CASTPRVATKQDTQYF.

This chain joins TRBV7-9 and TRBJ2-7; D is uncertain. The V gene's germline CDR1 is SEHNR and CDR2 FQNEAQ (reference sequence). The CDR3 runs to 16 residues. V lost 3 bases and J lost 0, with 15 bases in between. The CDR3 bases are TGTGCCAGCAGCTTCAGTAGGACCCGGAGCTCCTACGAGCAGTACTTC. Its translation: CASSFSRTRSSYEQYF.

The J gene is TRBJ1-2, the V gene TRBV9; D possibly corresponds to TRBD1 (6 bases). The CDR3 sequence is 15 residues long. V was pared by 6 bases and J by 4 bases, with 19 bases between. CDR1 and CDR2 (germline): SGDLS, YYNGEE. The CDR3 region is CASTPGGGAAYGYTF. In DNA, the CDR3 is TGTGCCAGCACCCCAGGTGGGGGGGCCGCCTATGGCTACACCTTC.

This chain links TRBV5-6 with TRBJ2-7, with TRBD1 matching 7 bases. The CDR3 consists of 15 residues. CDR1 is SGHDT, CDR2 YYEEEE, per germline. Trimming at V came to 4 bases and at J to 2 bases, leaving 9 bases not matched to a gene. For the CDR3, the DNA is TGTGCCAGCAGCCACCAGACAGGGATGACCTACGAGCAGTACTTC. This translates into CASSHQTGMTYEQYF.

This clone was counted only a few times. The CDR3 DNA follows: TGTGCCAGCAGCTTAGCAACGGGAGGTCTTGAGACCCAGTACTTC. Translation gives CASSLATGGLETQYF. V usage is TRBV7-2 and J usage is TRBJ2-5, with TRBD2 matching 7 bases. The CDR3 has 15 amino acids. J was trimmed by 5 bases and V by 0 bases; bases with no gene match: 6. CDR1 is SGHTA, CDR2 FQGNSA, per germline.

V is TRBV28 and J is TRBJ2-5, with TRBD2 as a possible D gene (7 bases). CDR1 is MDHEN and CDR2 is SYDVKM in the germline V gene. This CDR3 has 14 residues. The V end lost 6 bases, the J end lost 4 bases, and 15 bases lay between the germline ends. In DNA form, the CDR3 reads TGTGCCAGCAGGTGGGCAGGGGAGGGAGAGACCCAGTACTTC. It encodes CASRWAGEGETQYF.

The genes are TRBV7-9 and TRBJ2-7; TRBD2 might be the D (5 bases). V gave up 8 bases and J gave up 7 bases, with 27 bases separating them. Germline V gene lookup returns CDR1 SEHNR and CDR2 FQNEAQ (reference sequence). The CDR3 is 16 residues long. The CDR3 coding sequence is TGTGCCAGCGACACAACCGGGGTCAGGCAAACGGTTGAGCAGTACTTC. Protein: CASDTTGVRQTVEQYF. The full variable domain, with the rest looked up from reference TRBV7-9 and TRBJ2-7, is DTGVSQNPRHKITKRGQNVTFRCDPISEHNRLYWYRQTLGQGPEFLTYFQNEAQLEKSRLLSDRFSAERPKGSFSTLEIQRTEQGDSAMYLCASDTTGVRQTVEQYFGPGTRLTVT.

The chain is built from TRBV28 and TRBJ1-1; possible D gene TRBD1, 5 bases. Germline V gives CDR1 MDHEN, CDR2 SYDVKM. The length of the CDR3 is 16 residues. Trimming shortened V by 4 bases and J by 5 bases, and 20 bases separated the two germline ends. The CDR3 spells CASSSLRGARGTEAFF. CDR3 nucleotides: TGTGCCAGCAGTTCCTTGCGAGGGGCTCGAGGGACTGAAGCTTTCTTT.

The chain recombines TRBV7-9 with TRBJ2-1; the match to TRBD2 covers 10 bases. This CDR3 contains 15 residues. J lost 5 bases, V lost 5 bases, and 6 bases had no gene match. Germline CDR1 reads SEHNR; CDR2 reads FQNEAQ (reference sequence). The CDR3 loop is CASSLGLAEDNEQFF. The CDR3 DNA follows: TGTGCCAGCAGCCTTGGACTAGCGGAGGACAATGAGCAGTTCTTC. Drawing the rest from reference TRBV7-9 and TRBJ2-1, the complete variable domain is DTGVSQNPRHKITKRGQNVTFRCDPISEHNRLYWYRQTLGQGPEFLTYFQNEAQLEKSRLLSDRFSAERPKGSFSTLEIQRTEQGDSAMYLCASSLGLAEDNEQFFGPGTRLTVL.

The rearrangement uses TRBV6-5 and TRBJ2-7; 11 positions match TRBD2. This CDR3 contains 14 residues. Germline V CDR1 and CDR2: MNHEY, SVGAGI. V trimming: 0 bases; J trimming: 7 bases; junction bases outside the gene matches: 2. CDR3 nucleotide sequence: TGTGCCAGCAGTTACTCCCTAGCGGGAGGTGAGCAGTACTTC. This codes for CASSYSLAGGEQYF.

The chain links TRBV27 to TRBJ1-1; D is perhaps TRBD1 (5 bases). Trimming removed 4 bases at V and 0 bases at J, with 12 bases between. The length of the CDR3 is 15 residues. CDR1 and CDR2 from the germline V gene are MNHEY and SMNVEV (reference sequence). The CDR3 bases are TGTGCCAGCAGTTCCCTGGGGGGGGTGAACACTGAAGCTTTCTTT. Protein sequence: CASSSLGGVNTEAFF.

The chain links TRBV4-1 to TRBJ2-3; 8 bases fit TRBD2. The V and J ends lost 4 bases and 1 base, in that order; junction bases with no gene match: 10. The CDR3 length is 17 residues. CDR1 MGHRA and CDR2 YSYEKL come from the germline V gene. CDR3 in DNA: TGCGCCAGCAGCCTATCCGGCTCGGGGGGGGGCACAGATACGCAGTATTTT. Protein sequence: CASSLSGSGGGTDTQYF.

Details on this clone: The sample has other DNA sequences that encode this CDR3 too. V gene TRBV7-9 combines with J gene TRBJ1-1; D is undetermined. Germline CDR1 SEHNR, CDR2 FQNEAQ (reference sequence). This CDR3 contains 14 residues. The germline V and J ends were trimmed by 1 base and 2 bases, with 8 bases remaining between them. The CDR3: CASSLGDLNTEAFF. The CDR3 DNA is TGTGCCAGCAGCTTAGGAGATCTTAACACTGAAGCTTTCTTT.

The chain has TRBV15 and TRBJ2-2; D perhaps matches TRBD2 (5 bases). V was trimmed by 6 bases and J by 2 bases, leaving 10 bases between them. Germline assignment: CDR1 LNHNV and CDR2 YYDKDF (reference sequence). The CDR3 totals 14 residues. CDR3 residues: CATSTRGNTGELFF. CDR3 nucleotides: TGTGCCACCAGTACCCGGGGAAACACCGGGGAGCTGTTTTTT.

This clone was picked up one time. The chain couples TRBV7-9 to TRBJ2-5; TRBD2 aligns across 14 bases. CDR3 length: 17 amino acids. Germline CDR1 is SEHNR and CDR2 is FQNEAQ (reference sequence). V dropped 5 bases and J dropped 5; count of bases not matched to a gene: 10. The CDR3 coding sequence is TGTGCCAGCAGCGCGGGACTAGCGGGAGATCTCCTTGAGACCCAGTACTTC. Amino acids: CASSAGLAGDLLETQYF.

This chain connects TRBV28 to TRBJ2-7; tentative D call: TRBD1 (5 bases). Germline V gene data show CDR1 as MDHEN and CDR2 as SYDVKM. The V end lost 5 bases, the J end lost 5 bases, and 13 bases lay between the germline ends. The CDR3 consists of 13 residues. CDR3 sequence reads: CASSPDSRHEQYF. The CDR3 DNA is TGTGCCAGCAGTCCCGACAGTCGCCACGAGCAGTACTTC.

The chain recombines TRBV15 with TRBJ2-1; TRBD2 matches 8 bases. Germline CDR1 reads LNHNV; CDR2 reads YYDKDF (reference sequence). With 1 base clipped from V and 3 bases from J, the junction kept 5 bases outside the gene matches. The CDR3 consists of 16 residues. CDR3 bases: TGTGCCACCAGCAGAGTAGCGGGGCCTTTCTACAATGAGCAGTTCTTC. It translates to CATSRVAGPFYNEQFF.

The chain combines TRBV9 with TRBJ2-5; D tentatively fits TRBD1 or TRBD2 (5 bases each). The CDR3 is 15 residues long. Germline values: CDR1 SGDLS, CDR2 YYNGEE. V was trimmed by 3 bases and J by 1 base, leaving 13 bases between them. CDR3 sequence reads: CASSAGPSSQETQYF. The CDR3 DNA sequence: TGTGCCAGCAGCGCGGGACCGAGCTCCCAAGAGACCCAGTACTTC. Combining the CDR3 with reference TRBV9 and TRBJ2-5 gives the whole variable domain DSGVTQTPKHLITATGQRVTLRCSPRSGDLSVYWYQQSLDQGLQFLIQYYNGEERAKGNILERFSAQQFPDLHSELNLSSLELGDSALYFCASSAGPSSQETQYFGPGTRLLVL.